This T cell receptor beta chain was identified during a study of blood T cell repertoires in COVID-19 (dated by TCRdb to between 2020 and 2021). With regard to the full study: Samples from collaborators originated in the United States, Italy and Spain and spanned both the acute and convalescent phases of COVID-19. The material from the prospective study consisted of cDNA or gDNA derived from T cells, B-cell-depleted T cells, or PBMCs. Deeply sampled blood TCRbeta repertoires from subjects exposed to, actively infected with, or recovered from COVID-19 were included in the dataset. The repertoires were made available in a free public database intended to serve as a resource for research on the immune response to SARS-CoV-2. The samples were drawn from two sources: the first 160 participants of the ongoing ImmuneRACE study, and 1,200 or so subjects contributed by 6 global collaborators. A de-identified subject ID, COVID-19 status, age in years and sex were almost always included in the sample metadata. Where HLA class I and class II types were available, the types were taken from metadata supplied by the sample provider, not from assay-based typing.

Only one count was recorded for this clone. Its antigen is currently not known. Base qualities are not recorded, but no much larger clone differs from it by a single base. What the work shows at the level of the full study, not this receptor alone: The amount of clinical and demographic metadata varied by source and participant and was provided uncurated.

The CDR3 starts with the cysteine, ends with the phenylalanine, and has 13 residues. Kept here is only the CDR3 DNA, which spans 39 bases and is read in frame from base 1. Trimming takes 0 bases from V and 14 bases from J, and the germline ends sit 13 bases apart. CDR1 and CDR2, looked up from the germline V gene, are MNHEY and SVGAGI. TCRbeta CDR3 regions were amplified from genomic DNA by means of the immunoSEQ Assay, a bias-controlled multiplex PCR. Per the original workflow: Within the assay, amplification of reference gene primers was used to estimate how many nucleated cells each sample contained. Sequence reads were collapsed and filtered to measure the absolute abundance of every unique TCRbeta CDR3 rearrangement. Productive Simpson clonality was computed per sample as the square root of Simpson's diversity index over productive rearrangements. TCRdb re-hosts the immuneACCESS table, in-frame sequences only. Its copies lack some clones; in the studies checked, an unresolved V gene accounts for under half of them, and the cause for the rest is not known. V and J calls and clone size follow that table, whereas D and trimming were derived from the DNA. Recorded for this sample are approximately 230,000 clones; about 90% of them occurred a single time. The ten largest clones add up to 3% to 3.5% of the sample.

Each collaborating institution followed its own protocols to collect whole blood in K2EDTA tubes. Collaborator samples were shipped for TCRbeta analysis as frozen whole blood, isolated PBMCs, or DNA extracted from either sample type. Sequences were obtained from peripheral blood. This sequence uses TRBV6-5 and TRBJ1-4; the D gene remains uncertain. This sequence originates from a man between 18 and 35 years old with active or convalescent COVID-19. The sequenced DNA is TGTGCCAGCAGTTACTCGCAAGGCAGGCTGCTGTTTTTT. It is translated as CASSYSQGRLLFF.